Presented here are 9 T cell receptor beta chains from one specimen sequenced in a study of CD8+ T cells in alopecia areata (dated by TCRdb to the late 2010s). What this sample's treatment or condition label stands for: oral pan-JAK inhibitor, 5-10 mg twice daily. The library was built by means of the immunoSEQ multiplex PCR assay. For TCR sequencing, RNA was extracted from every sample and reverse transcribed into cDNA to serve as template. This immuneACCESS table, as held by TCRdb, lists in-frame sequences with V and J called but not all clones. Of the missing ones, under half trace to an unresolved V gene in checked studies; the others have no known cause. The table for this sample lists around 86,000 clones; about 70% of them were counted only once. The top ten constitute 15% to 20% of the sample. The starting material was CD8+ T cells sorted from blood, obtained at approximately week 45, from a patient treated with tofacitinib. These receptors originate from a human donor with alopecia areata.

This chain links TRBV25-1 with TRBJ1-2; no firm D call. Deletions cut 8 bases from V and 0 bases from J, with 10 bases between. Germline-derived CDR1 and CDR2 are MGHDK and SYGVNS. The CDR3 consists of 13 residues. The CDR3 DNA reads as TGTGCCAGCCTATCGGACGCTAACTATGGCTACACCTTC. It yields the protein CASLSDANYGYTF.

In this sample, this clone turned up a few times. This chain links TRBV4-3 with TRBJ1-4, with D perhaps TRBD1 (6 bases). Germline V CDR1 and CDR2: LGHNA, YSLEER. Trimming pared 0 bases from V and 6 bases from J, leaving 14 bases between. The CDR3 spans 16 residues. CDR3 DNA sequence: TGCGCCAGCAGCCAAGATTGGGGGGGCGAGGATGAAAAACTGTTTTTT. This translates into CASSQDWGGEDEKLFF.

This sequence joins TRBV7-8 and TRBJ2-3; D ambiguous. CDR1 and CDR2 from the germline V gene are SGHVS and FQNEAQ. This CDR3 is 13 amino acids long. V shed 1 base and J shed 6 bases, with 8 bases lying between them. This CDR3 is CASSLGDSDTQYF. The CDR3 region has the DNA TGTGCCAGCAGCTTAGGTGATTCTGATACGCAGTATTTT.

V usage is TRBV25-1 and J usage is TRBJ2-7, with D perhaps TRBD1 or TRBD2 (5 bases each). V lost 5 bases, J lost 0 bases, and 23 bases lay in between. The germline V gene encodes CDR1 MGHDK and CDR2 SYGVNS. The CDR3 extends over 18 amino acids. The DNA for the CDR3 is TGTGCCAGCAGTCCACGGGACGGACGACCTTTACCCTCCTACGAGCAGTACTTC. Residues: CASSPRDGRPLPSYEQYF.

The V gene is TRBV23-1, the J gene TRBJ1-1; possible D gene TRBD1, 5 bases. TRBV23-1 is assigned to the ORF class and has an uncertain function. The CDR3 length is 13 residues. V was trimmed by 10 bases and J by 1 base, leaving 13 bases between them. CDR3 amino acids: CATRLGQNTEAFF. The DNA of the CDR3 is TGCGCCACCAGGCTCGGACAGAACACTGAAGCTTTCTTT.

The chain couples TRBV27 to TRBJ2-1; D not certain. Per germline, CDR1 MNHEY and CDR2 SMNVEV (reference sequence). The CDR3 consists of 12 residues. Between the trimmed V and J ends, which lost 8 bases and 7 bases, there was a span of 12 bases. The CDR3 DNA is TGTGCCAGCTCCCACCTTGGAAATGAGCAGTTCTTC. Translating gives CASSHLGNEQFF.

V and J are TRBV30 and TRBJ1-4, with D possibly TRBD1 on 6 matching bases. Trimming took off 2 bases at V and 8 bases at J, with 12 bases between the two ends. This CDR3 is built from 13 residues. The germline V gene encodes CDR1 GTSNPN and CDR2 SVGIG (reference sequence). CDR3 region: CAWSPGGREKLFF. The DNA for the CDR3 is TGTGCCTGGAGTCCTGGGGGCCGGGAAAAACTGTTTTTT.

V usage is TRBV12-5 and J usage is TRBJ1-1; D is possibly TRBD1 (5 bases). Germline CDR1 LGHNT, CDR2 FRNRAP. The CDR3 has 12 residues. V was trimmed by 6 bases and J by 4 bases, leaving 9 bases between them. CDR3 nucleotides: TGTGCTAGTGGCCCGGGGGGCACTGAAGCTTTCTTT. Its protein is CASGPGGTEAFF.

The chain combines TRBV11-3 with TRBJ1-1; 7 bases line up with TRBD1. V lost 4 bases to trimming and J lost 0 bases; unmatched junction nucleotides: 8. There are 16 residues in the CDR3. The germline V gene has CDR1 SGHNT and CDR2 YENEEA. The CDR3 sequence is CASSWTPGQMNTEAFF. The CDR3 DNA sequence: TGTGCCAGCAGCTGGACTCCGGGACAGATGAACACTGAAGCTTTCTTT.